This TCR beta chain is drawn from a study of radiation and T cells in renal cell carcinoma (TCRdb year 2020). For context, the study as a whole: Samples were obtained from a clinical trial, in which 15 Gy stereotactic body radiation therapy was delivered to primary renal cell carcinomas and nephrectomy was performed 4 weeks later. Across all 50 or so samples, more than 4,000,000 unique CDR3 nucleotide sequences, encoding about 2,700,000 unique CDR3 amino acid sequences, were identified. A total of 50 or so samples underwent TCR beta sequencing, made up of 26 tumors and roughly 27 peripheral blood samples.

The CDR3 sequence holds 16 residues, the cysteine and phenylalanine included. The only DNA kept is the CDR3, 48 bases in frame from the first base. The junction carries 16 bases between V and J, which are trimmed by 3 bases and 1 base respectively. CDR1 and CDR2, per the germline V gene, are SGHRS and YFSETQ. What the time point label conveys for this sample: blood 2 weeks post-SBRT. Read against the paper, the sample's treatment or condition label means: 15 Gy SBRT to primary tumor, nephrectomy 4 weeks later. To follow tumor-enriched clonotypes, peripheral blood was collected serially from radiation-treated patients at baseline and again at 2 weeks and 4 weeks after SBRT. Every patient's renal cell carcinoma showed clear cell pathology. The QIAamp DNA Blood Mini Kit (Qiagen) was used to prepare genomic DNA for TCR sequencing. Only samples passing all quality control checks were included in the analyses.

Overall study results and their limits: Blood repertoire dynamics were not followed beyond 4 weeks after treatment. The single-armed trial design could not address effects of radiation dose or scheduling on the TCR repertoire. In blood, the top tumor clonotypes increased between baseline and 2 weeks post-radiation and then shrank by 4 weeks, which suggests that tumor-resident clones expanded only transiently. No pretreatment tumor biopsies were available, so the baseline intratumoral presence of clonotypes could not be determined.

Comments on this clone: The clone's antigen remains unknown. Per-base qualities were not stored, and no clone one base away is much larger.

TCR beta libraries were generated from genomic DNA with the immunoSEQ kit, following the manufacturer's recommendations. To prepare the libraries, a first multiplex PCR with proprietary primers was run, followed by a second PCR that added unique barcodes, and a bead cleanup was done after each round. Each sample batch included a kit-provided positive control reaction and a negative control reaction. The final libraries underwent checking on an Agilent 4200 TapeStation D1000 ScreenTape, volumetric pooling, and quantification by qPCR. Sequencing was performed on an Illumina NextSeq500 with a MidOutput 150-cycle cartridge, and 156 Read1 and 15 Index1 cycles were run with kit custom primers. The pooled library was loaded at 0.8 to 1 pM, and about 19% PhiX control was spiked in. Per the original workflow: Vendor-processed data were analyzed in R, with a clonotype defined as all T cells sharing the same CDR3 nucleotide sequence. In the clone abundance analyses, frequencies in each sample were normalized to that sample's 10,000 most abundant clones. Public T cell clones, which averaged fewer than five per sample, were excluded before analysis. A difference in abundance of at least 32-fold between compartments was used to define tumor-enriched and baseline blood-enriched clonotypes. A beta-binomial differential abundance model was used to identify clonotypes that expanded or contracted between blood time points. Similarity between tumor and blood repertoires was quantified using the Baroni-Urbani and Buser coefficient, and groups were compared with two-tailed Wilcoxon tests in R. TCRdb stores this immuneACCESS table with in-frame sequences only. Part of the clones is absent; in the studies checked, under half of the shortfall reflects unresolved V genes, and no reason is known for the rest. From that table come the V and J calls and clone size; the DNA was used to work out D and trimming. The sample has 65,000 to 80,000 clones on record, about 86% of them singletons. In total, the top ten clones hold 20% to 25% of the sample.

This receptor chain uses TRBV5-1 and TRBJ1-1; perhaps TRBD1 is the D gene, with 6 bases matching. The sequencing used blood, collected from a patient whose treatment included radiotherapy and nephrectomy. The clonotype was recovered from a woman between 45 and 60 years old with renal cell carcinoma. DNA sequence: TGCGCCAGCAGCTCGACAGGCCCTCTCGAGAACACTGAAGCTTTCTTT. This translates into CASSSTGPLENTEAFF.